The next 25 T cell receptor beta chains were all read from a single sample in a study of blood T cell repertoires in COVID-19. Sequenced by immunoSEQ multiplex PCR; TCRdb stores in-frame clones only, minus some. The data show 250,000 to 300,000 clones, 88% seen once. Sequenced: PBMCs or T cells enriched from blood (not recorded which). All receptors derive from a woman aged 55-69 years in a cohort exposed to, infected with or recovered from COVID-19 (not recorded which).

This rearrangement joins TRBV29-1 to TRBJ2-7, with D perhaps TRBD2 (6 bases). Trimming pared 2 bases from V and 5 bases from J, leaving 16 bases between. Germline CDR1 is SQVTM and CDR2 is ANQGSEA. CDR3 length: 14 residues. Here the CDR3 DNA reads TGCAGCGTTGAATTGTACGGGAGTCTCGACGAGCAGTACTTC. Amino acid sequence: CSVELYGSLDEQYF.

This chain links TRBV20-1 with TRBJ1-2; 7 bases fit TRBD1. Germline V gene sequence: CDR1 DFQATT, CDR2 SNEGSKA (reference sequence). This CDR3 is built from 11 residues. CDR3 protein: CMPEGAQGYTF. In nucleotides, the CDR3 is TGCATGCCCGAGGGGGCTCAAGGCTACACCTTC.

The chain couples TRBV6-2 or TRBV6-3 to TRBJ2-1; 7 nucleotides align to TRBD2. Trimming cost V 2 bases and J 7 bases; bases outside gene matches: 14. Germline lookup yields CDR1 MNHEY and CDR2 SVGEGT. This CDR3 comprises 17 residues. CDR3: CASSYPPGTTGRNEQFF. The CDR3 DNA reads TGTGCCAGCAGTTACCCCCCCGGGACTACCGGAAGGAATGAGCAGTTCTTC.

The chain has TRBV18 and TRBJ2-2; D not resolved. V was pared by 1 base and J by 2 bases, with 11 bases between. Germline-derived CDR1 and CDR2 are KGHSH and LQKENI. This CDR3 region has 16 residues. CDR3 bases: TGTGCCAGCTCACCACTAGGAGCGCCTAACACCGGGGAGCTGTTTTTT. This sequence encodes CASSPLGAPNTGELFF.

J is TRBJ2-2 and V is TRBV28; 14 bases match TRBD2. Trimming at V came to 5 bases and at J to 9 bases, leaving 14 bases not matched to a gene. The CDR3 totals 18 residues. Germline CDR1 is MDHEN and CDR2 is SYDVKM. Here the CDR3 reads CASSVLTSGRAVGRELFF. The CDR3 DNA reads TGTGCCAGCAGTGTATTGACTAGCGGGAGGGCCGTTGGCCGGGAGCTGTTTTTT.

The rearrangement uses TRBV2 and TRBJ1-2; TRBD1 is a possible D gene (5 bases). CDR3 length equals 13 residues. Germline CDR1 reads SNHLY; CDR2 reads FYNNEI. Trimming removed 2 bases at V and 8 bases at J, with 12 bases between. This chain's CDR3 is CASSEQGGDGYTF. The CDR3 region has the DNA TGTGCCAGCAGTGAACAGGGAGGAGACGGCTACACCTTC.

This chain uses TRBV5-4 with TRBJ2-3, with a possible D match to TRBD2 (5 bases). The CDR3 consists of 16 residues. Germline V gives CDR1 SGHNT, CDR2 YYREEE (reference sequence). Trimming took off 2 bases at V and 5 bases at J, with 18 bases between the two ends. The CDR3 DNA follows: TGTGCCAGCAGCTTCCGACGAGGGTTCCTCCAAGATACGCAGTATTTT. Translating it yields CASSFRRGFLQDTQYF.

In regard to this clone: Mismatch with germline at one junction end may stem from a read error. Here the CDR3 DNA reads TGTGCTAGCAGCTTAACCGTGAAACCAGGGGAGAAGGGTCACGGGGAGCTGTTTTTT. It translates to CASSLTVKPGEKGHGELFF. The V call is TRBV7-7, the J call TRBJ2-2, with D possibly being TRBD1 (6 bases). CDR1 is SSHAT and CDR2 is FNYEAQ in the germline V gene (reference sequence). The CDR3 totals 19 residues. Drawing the rest from reference TRBV7-7 and TRBJ2-2, the complete variable domain is GAGVSQSPRYKVTKRGQDVTLRCDPISSHATLYWYQQALGQGPEFLTYFNYEAQPDKSGLPSDRFSAERPEGSISTLTIQRTEQRDSAMYRCASSLTVKPGEKGHGELFFGEGSRLTVL.

The chain joins TRBV5-1 to TRBJ1-6; TRBD1 matches 7 bases. The ends lost 4 bases at V and 5 bases at J; junction bases unmatched: 3. The germline gives CDR1 SGHRS, CDR2 YFSETQ. The CDR3 totals 14 residues. The CDR3 spells CASSADRDNSPLHF. Written as DNA, the CDR3 is TGCGCCAGCAGCGCCGACAGGGATAATTCACCCCTCCACTTT. Combining the CDR3 with reference TRBV5-1 and TRBJ1-6 gives the whole variable domain KAGVTQTPRYLIKTRGQQVTLSCSPISGHRSVSWYQQTPGQGLQFLFEYFSETQRNKGNFPGRFSGRQFSNSRSEMNVSTLELGDSALYLCASSADRDNSPLHFGNGTRLTVT.

V gene TRBV28 combines with J gene TRBJ1-1; D might be TRBD1 (6 bases). The CDR3 has 10 residues. V was trimmed by 7 bases and J by 11 bases, leaving 11 bases between them. From germline, CDR1 is MDHEN and CDR2 SYDVKM. The CDR3 nucleotides read TGTGCCAGCATCAGGGGAAGGGCTTTCTTT. Its protein product is CASIRGRAFF.

The chain combines TRBV18 with TRBJ1-2, with D tentatively TRBD1 (6 bases). Germline lookup yields CDR1 KGHSH and CDR2 LQKENI. Between the trimmed V and J ends, which lost 3 bases and 4 bases, there was a span of 15 bases. The CDR3 covers 15 residues. CDR3 nucleotide sequence: TGTGCCAGCTCACCCCAGACAGGCCTAGCCTATGGCTACACCTTC. Translated: CASSPQTGLAYGYTF.

The V and J genes are TRBV7-2 and TRBJ2-7; 7 bases align to TRBD1. Germline V gene data show CDR1 as SGHTA and CDR2 as FQGNSA. This CDR3 contains 12 residues. Trimming at V came to 5 bases and at J to 5 bases, leaving 3 bases not matched to a gene. The CDR3 loop is CASSQQGHEQYF. The DNA of the CDR3 is TGTGCCAGCAGCCAACAGGGGCACGAGCAGTACTTC. The full variable domain, in which reference TRBV7-2 and TRBJ2-7 provide the parts outside the CDR3, is GAGVSQSPSNKVTEKGKDVELRCDPISGHTALYWYRQSLGQGLEFLIYFQGNSAPDKSGLPSDRFSAERTGGSVSTLTIQRTQQEDSAVYLCASSQQGHEQYFGPGTRLTVT.

This sequence joins TRBV6-5 and TRBJ2-2; D remains unclear. This CDR3 spans 15 amino acids. Deletions cut 6 bases from V and 0 bases from J, with 11 bases between. Germline CDR1 reads MNHEY; CDR2 reads SVGAGI. CDR3 in amino acids: CASRLQFANTGELFF. CDR3 in DNA: TGTGCCAGCAGATTGCAGTTCGCGAACACCGGGGAGCTGTTTTTT.

The V and J genes are TRBV15 and TRBJ2-2; the D gene is possibly TRBD1 (6 bases). The V end was cut by 4 bases, the J end by 2 bases, with 20 bases between. Germline CDR1 is LNHNV and CDR2 is YYDKDF (reference sequence). The CDR3 is 18 residues long. CDR3 amino acids: CATSTSDWTARNTGELFF. In nucleotides, the CDR3 is TGTGCCACCAGCACCTCGGACTGGACAGCTAGAAACACCGGGGAGCTGTTTTTT.

The rearrangement joins TRBV6-1 to TRBJ2-1; TRBD2 is a possible D gene (6 bases). The CDR3 is 16 amino acids. Per the germline V gene, CDR1 is MNHNS and CDR2 is SASEGT. V was cut by 1 base and J by 5 bases, with 15 bases left in between. The CDR3: CASSEGELGEDNEQFF. CDR3 coding DNA: TGTGCCAGCAGTGAAGGTGAACTGGGGGAGGACAATGAGCAGTTCTTC.

V is TRBV28 and J is TRBJ1-3; D perhaps matches TRBD1 (5 bases). The V and J ends lost 3 bases and 5 bases respectively, with 8 bases between them. Germline CDR1 reads MDHEN; CDR2 reads SYDVKM. This CDR3 contains 13 residues. In nucleotides, the CDR3 is TGTGCCAGCAGTTTCCCAGGGAGAAACACCATATATTTT. Translating gives CASSFPGRNTIYF. Drawing the rest from reference TRBV28 and TRBJ1-3, the complete variable domain is DVKVTQSSRYLVKRTGEKVFLECVQDMDHENMFWYRQDPGLGLRLIYFSYDVKMKEKGDIPEGYSVSREKKERFSLILESASTNQTSMYLCASSFPGRNTIYFGEGSWLTVV.

This clone was seen more than once but under ten times. The rearrangement joins TRBV21-1 to TRBJ2-7; the table's D call of TRBD2 was not tested on the DNA. TRBV21-1 is a pseudogene segment. This CDR3 contains 15 residues. CDR3: CAGQPNEGSSYEQYF. CDR3 sequence (DNA): TGTGCCGGGCAACCGAATGAGGGTAGCTCCTACGAGCAGTACTTC.

V and J are TRBV28 and TRBJ2-1; a weak D match, TRBD2 (6 bases). V was shortened by 2 bases and J by 8 bases, with 7 bases between the two germline ends. CDR1 and CDR2 (germline): MDHEN, SYDVKM. The CDR3 consists of 12 residues. In nucleotides, the CDR3 is TGTGCCAGCAGTTTAATAGCGGATGAGCAGTTCTTC. It translates to CASSLIADEQFF.

Worth noting for this clone: Other DNA sequences from this sample encode an identical CDR3 as well. The rearrangement uses TRBV11-3 and TRBJ2-1; D is unclear. CDR3 size: 14 residues. The germline V and J ends were trimmed by 1 base and 0 bases, with 4 bases remaining between them. Germline-derived CDR1 and CDR2 are SGHNT and YENEEA. The CDR3 sequence: CASSLAGSYNEQFF. The CDR3 DNA follows: TGTGCCAGCAGCTTAGCGGGCTCCTACAATGAGCAGTTCTTC.

The chain has TRBV5-6 and TRBJ1-1; D is unresolved. The CDR3 runs to 16 residues. V lost 5 bases, J lost 1 base, and 18 bases lay in between. Germline V CDR1 and CDR2: SGHDT, YYEEEE. CDR3 in DNA: TGTGCCAGCAGAAACATATTGGGCAGAGAGAACACTGAAGCTTTCTTT. Its protein product is CASRNILGRENTEAFF.

This clone was picked up a small number of times. The chain is built from TRBV2 and TRBJ2-7, with D possibly matching TRBD2 (6 bases). Germline CDR1 SNHLY, CDR2 FYNNEI. Trimming pared 5 bases from V and 4 bases from J, leaving 12 bases between. This CDR3 has 13 residues. CDR3 sequence reads: CASSMSGRYEQYF. The CDR3 DNA sequence: TGTGCCAGCAGTATGTCAGGGAGGTACGAGCAGTACTTC.

V usage is TRBV24-1 and J usage is TRBJ2-3; D gene uncertain. Between the trimmed V and J ends, which lost 4 bases and 1 base, there was a span of 14 bases. The CDR3 extends over 16 amino acids. Looked up from germline, CDR1 is KGHDR and CDR2 is SFDVKD. CDR3 sequence reads: CATSDPGGAGTDTQYF. DNA for the CDR3: TGTGCCACCAGTGACCCTGGTGGCGCGGGCACAGATACGCAGTATTTT.

The rearrangement uses TRBV4-2 and TRBJ1-1; possibly TRBD1 for D (5 bases). CDR3 length: 15 residues. Trimming took 5 bases from V and 3 from J, leaving 16 bases between them. CDR1 and CDR2 from the germline V gene are LGHNA and YNFKEQ. The CDR3 region is CASSTHLTQDTEAFF. The CDR3 DNA reads as TGTGCCAGCAGCACCCACCTTACACAGGACACTGAAGCTTTCTTT.

This clone was recorded at least ten times. V is TRBV5-8 and J is TRBJ2-1; D gene uncertain. Per germline, CDR1 SGHTS and CDR2 YDEGEE. The CDR3 has 13 amino acids. The V end lost 0 bases, the J end lost 9 bases, and 10 bases lay between the germline ends. The CDR3 DNA follows: TGTGCCAGCAGCTTGGGGTCCCCCAGTGAGCAGTTCTTC. Protein: CASSLGSPSEQFF. The full variable domain, in which reference TRBV5-8 and TRBJ2-1 provide the parts outside the CDR3, is EAGVTQSPTHLIKTRGQQATLRCSPISGHTSVYWYQQALGLGLQFLLWYDEGEERNRGNFPPRFSGRQFPNYSSELNVNALELEDSALYLCASSLGSPSEQFFGPGTRLTVL.

The CDR3 sequence: CASSPGVNTEAFF. Here the CDR3 DNA reads TGTGCCAGCTCACCGGGAGTGAACACTGAAGCTTTCTTT. The chain employs TRBV18 and TRBJ1-1; D is unresolved. CDR1 KGHSH and CDR2 LQKENI come from the germline V gene. The CDR3 consists of 13 residues. V lost 3 bases and J lost 0, with 5 bases in between.